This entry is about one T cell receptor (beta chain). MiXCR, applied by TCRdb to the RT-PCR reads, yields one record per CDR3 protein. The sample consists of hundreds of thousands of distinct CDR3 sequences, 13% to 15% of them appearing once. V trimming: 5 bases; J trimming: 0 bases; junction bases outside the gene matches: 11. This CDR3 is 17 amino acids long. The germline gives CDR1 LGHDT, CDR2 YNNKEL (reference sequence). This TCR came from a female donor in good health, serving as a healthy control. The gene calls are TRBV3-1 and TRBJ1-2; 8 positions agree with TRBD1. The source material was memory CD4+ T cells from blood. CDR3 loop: CASSEGPDRASNYGYTF. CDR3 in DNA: TGTGCCAGCAGCGAAGGCCCGGACAGGGCCTCTAACTATGGCTACACCTTC.